This TCR beta chain originates from a study of PD-1 blockade in classical Hodgkin lymphoma. Study-wide findings and caveats: Possibly reflecting disease activity or prior therapy, repertoire differences have causes that remain undefined. TCR diversity rose significantly by C4D1 in CD4+ but not CD8+ cells.

Sequencing was performed with immunoSEQ multiplex PCR; in TCRdb, only in-frame clones are kept and a portion is missing. This table has over 20,000 clones, approximately 84% appearing once. Brentuximab vedotin exposure varied among the patients, all of whom had relapsed after autologous stem cell transplantation. Deletions cut 1 base from V and 4 bases from J, with 2 bases between. This CDR3 spans 13 amino acids. CDR1 and CDR2 (germline): SGHAT, FQDESV (reference sequence). To note about this clone: Its antigen remains unknown.

The chain carries TRBV11-1 and TRBJ1-6, with D unclear. The source material was peripheral blood mononuclear cells (PBMCs), sampled at baseline. This sequence originates from a human donor with classical Hodgkin lymphoma. Here the CDR3 reads CASSLVYNSPLHF. DNA for the CDR3: TGTGCCAGCAGCTTAGTTTATAATTCACCCCTCCACTTT.